The 6 T cell receptor beta chains below were found in one sample sequenced in a study of monozygotic twins with inflammatory bowel disease. TCRdb derives one entry per CDR3 protein from the 5' RACE reads, leaving out DNA. In all, the sample yields some 400,000 distinct CDR3 sequences. The sample consisted of blood. These receptors were taken from a human donor with ulcerative colitis or Crohn's disease, or a healthy co-twin of an affected twin (not recorded which).

The chain couples TRBV7-9 to TRBJ2-3; TCRdb returns TRBD2, unconfirmable since there is no DNA. Germline V gives CDR1 SEHNR, CDR2 FQNEAQ (reference sequence). The CDR3 is 14 amino acids. CDR3: CASSLAGLADTQYF.

This rearrangement joins TRBV5-6 to TRBJ2-5; the D call from TCRdb, TRBD1, cannot be confirmed without DNA. In germline, CDR1 is SGHDT, CDR2 YYEEEE. The CDR3 spans 14 residues. The CDR3 spells CASSLMQGWETQYF.

J is TRBJ2-2 and V is TRBV7-9; without DNA, the TCRdb call of TRBD1 cannot be checked. From germline, CDR1 is SEHNR and CDR2 FQNEAQ (reference sequence). The CDR3 runs to 16 residues. The CDR3 region is CASSRWGQENTGELFF.

V and J are TRBV3-1 and TRBJ2-3; TCRdb proposes TRBD1, but this gene call is untestable without DNA. The CDR3 sequence is 15 residues long. Germline V lookup: CDR1 LGHDT, CDR2 YNNKEL (reference sequence). CDR3 loop: CASSQQGSGGDTQYF.

The V gene is TRBV20-1, the J gene TRBJ2-1; TCRdb proposes TRBD1, but this gene call is untestable without DNA. Per germline, CDR1 DFQATT and CDR2 SNEGSKA (reference sequence). The CDR3 consists of 15 residues. CDR3 in amino acids: CSARATGQGYNEQFF.

This CDR3 is CASSSGYHEQYF. The chain carries TRBV12-3 or TRBV12-4 and TRBJ2-7; TCRdb calls TRBD1, which cannot be checked without DNA. The CDR3 contains 12 residues.